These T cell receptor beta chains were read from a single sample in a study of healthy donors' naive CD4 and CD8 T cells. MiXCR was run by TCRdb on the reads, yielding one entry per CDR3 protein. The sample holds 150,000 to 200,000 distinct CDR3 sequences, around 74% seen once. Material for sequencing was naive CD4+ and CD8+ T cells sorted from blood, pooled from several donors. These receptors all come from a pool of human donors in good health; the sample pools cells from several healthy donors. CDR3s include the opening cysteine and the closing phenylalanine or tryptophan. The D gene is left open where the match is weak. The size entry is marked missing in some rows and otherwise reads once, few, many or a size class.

CASSYGLDAYEQYF	TGTGCCAGCAGTTACGGACTAGACGCCTACGAGCAGTACTTC	-	TRBD2	TRBJ2-7	TRBV6-5
CASSSLTDRDDMNTEAFF	TGTGCCAGCAGTTCCCTAACTGACAGGGACGACATGAACACTGAAGCTTTCTTT	-	TRBD1	TRBJ1-1	TRBV6-2/TRBV6-3
CSMPSSDSTDTQYF	TGCAGCATGCCCTCCAGCGACAGCACAGATACGCAGTATTTT	-	-	TRBJ2-3	TRBV29-1
CASSLARLNEQFF	TGTGCCAGCAGTTTAGCTCGGCTCAATGAGCAGTTCTTC	-	-	TRBJ2-1	TRBV12-3/TRBV12-4
CASSHIFGNRLEETQYF	TGTGCCAGCAGCCATATTTTCGGGAATCGGCTTGAGGAGACCCAGTACTTC	-	-	TRBJ2-5	TRBV11-1
CASSLSSVSYNEQFF	TGTGCCAGCAGTTTAAGTAGCGTCTCCTACAATGAGCAGTTCTTC	-	-	TRBJ2-1	TRBV27
CSVETQVRGAYEQYF	TGCAGCGTTGAGACGCAGGTCAGGGGGGCCTACGAGCAGTACTTC	-	-	TRBJ2-7	TRBV29-1
CATSRGAFTTDTQYF	TGTGCCACCAGCAGGGGGGCTTTCACTACAGATACGCAGTATTTT	-	-	TRBJ2-3	TRBV15
CATSDGQSYEQYF	TGTGCCACCAGTGATGGGCAGTCCTACGAGCAGTACTTC	-	-	TRBJ2-7	TRBV10-3
CASTDNYNEQFF	TGTGCCAGCACCGACAACTACAATGAGCAGTTCTTC	-	-	TRBJ2-1	TRBV12-3/TRBV12-4
CSVDGGQPEAFF	TGCAGCGTTGACGGTGGACAGCCTGAAGCTTTCTTT	few	-	TRBJ1-1	TRBV29-1
CASSSDPYNEQFF	TGTGCCAGCAGTTCGGACCCTTACAATGAGCAGTTCTTC	-	-	TRBJ2-1	TRBV6-6
CSVAGTYEQYF	TGCAGCGTGGCAGGAACCTACGAGCAGTACTTC	-	-	TRBJ2-7	TRBV29-1
CASSLSGVSEQFF	TGTGCCAGCAGTTTATCGGGGGTGAGTGAGCAGTTCTTC	-	-	TRBJ2-1	TRBV27
CSALTGPTFYNEQFF	TGCAGCGCCTTGACCGGACCTACCTTCTACAATGAGCAGTTCTTC	-	-	TRBJ2-1	TRBV29-1
CSVVAINTGELFF	TGCAGCGTTGTGGCAATAAACACCGGGGAGCTGTTTTTT	once	-	TRBJ2-2	TRBV29-1
CASSYSGALAGQETQYF	TGTGCCAGCAGTTATTCCGGGGCCCTAGCGGGCCAAGAGACCCAGTACTTC	-	TRBD2	TRBJ2-5	TRBV6-2/TRBV6-3